This T cell receptor (beta chain) was identified during a study of beta chain features in type 1 diabetes. General study findings and limits: Patients' naive, central memory and regulatory TCRB repertoires appeared more alike than those of healthy donors.

Sequencing targeted expressed TCRB transcripts, as all isolated RNA had been reverse transcribed. Here immunoSEQ multiplex PCR was the method, and the copy in TCRdb shows in-frame clones only, minus some. The table records 300,000 to 400,000 clones, 10% to 15% of them present only once. The CDR3 has 13 amino acids. V dropped 8 bases and J dropped 4; count of bases not matched to a gene: 5. Germline assignment: CDR1 SGHVS and CDR2 FQNEAQ. Concerning this clone itself: The antigen is not known.

The source material was naive CD4+ T cells from blood. V and J are TRBV7-8 and TRBJ2-1; 7 bases line up with TRBD1. This receptor was identified in a young man in good health. For the CDR3, the DNA is TGTGCCAGCGGACCAGGGGGTTACAATGAGCAGTTCTTC. Translation: CASGPGGYNEQFF. The variable domain in full, completed from reference TRBV7-8 and TRBJ2-1, reads GAGVSQSPRYKVAKRGQDVALRCDPISGHVSLFWYQQALGQGPEFLTYFQNEAQLDKSGLPSDRFFAERPEGSVSTLKIQRTQQEDSAVYLCASGPGGYNEQFFGPGTRLTVL.